The 22 T cell receptor beta chains below come from one sample, sequenced in a study of blood T cell dynamics during melanoma immunotherapy (dated by TCRdb to the early 2020s). The sample's time point label is to be understood as: pre-treatment baseline. Receptor libraries were prepared by the immunoSEQ multiplex PCR assay. TCRdb mirrors the immuneACCESS table, restricted to in-frame sequences. Some clones are absent from its copies; in checked studies, under half trace to an unresolved V gene, and the reason for the others is unknown. The sample has about 8,500 clones on record, approximately 80% of them singletons. The ten most abundant clones make up 1% to 1.5% of the sample. The specimen was blood, collected from a patient treated with checkpoint blockade. These receptors all come from a human donor with melanoma.

The chain recombines TRBV7-9 with TRBJ2-7; D uncertain. The length of the CDR3 is 12 residues. The germline gives CDR1 SEHNR, CDR2 FQNEAQ (reference sequence). V was trimmed by 3 bases and J by 4 bases, leaving 7 bases between them. CDR3 amino acids: CASSLHQYEQYF. The CDR3 region has the DNA TGTGCCAGCAGCTTGCACCAGTACGAGCAGTACTTC.

The V and J genes are TRBV27 and TRBJ1-5, with D perhaps matching TRBD1 (6 bases). V was pared by 6 bases and J by 3 bases, with 12 bases between. Germline-derived CDR1 and CDR2 are MNHEY and SMNVEV (reference sequence). The length of the CDR3 is 14 residues. CDR3 sequence reads: CASSGTGNNQPQHF. The CDR3 DNA reads as TGTGCCAGCAGCGGAACAGGGAACAATCAGCCCCAGCATTTT.

J is TRBJ2-5 and V is TRBV10-2, with D tentatively TRBD2 (6 bases). The assigned J gene may be wrong: the sequence end matches TRBJ2-7 better. This CDR3 spans 14 amino acids. The V gene's germline CDR1 is WSHSY and CDR2 SAAADI. The CDR3: CASSRGTGTYEQYF. The CDR3 region has the DNA TGCGCCAGCAGTCGGGGGACGGGAACCTACGAGCAGTACTTC.

J is TRBJ1-5 and V is TRBV2; D gene uncertain. The CDR3 has 15 residues. Germline lookup yields CDR1 SNHLY and CDR2 FYNNEI. V was clipped by 3 bases and J by 1 base, with 10 bases between them. The CDR3 DNA sequence: TGTGCCAGCAGTGAGGGCGGAGTCAGCAATCAGCCCCAGCATTTT. Translating it yields CASSEGGVSNQPQHF.

The table lists this clone with a few counts. The genes are TRBV11-1 and TRBJ1-2; perhaps TRBD1 as D (5 bases). The CDR3 sequence is 13 residues long. Germline V gene sequence: CDR1 SGHAT, CDR2 FQDESV (reference sequence). Trimming left V 1 base short and J 7 bases short, with 10 bases between. The chain's CDR3 is CASSLGRAGGYTF. In DNA, the CDR3 is TGTGCCAGCAGCTTAGGCAGGGCTGGTGGCTACACCTTC. Complete variable domain (other parts from reference TRBV11-1 and TRBJ1-2): EAEVAQSPRYKITEKSQAVAFWCDPISGHATLYWYRQILGQGPELLVQFQDESVVDDSQLPKDRFSAERLKGVDSTLKIQPAELGDSAMYLCASSLGRAGGYTFGSGTRLTVV.

The chain recombines TRBV19 with TRBJ2-5; 8 bases agree with TRBD2. The CDR3 spans 12 residues. Germline V gene lookup returns CDR1 LNHDA and CDR2 SQIVND (reference sequence). The V gene end was trimmed by 6 bases and the J gene end by 4 bases; junction bases not matched to a gene: 1. The CDR3 sequence is CASSGGAETQYF. The CDR3 coding sequence is TGTGCCAGTAGCGGGGGGGCAGAGACCCAGTACTTC.

The chain carries TRBV14 and TRBJ2-3; the match to TRBD2 covers 7 bases. The V gene's germline CDR1 is SGHDN and CDR2 FVKESK. The J segment lost 0 bases and the V segment lost 4 bases, leaving 1 base of the junction unmatched. CDR3 length equals 14 residues. The CDR3 DNA follows: TGTGCCAGCAGCCCGCGGGGGAGCACAGATACGCAGTATTTT. Translated, it gives CASSPRGSTDTQYF. Complete variable domain (other parts from reference TRBV14 and TRBJ2-3): EAGVTQFPSHSVIEKGQTVTLRCDPISGHDNLYWYRRVMGKEIKFLLHFVKESKQDESGMPNNRFLAERTGGTYSTLKVQPAELEDSGVYFCASSPRGSTDTQYFGPGTRLTVL.

This rearrangement joins TRBV5-1 to TRBJ2-7; 9 bases line up with TRBD1. Germline V gene data show CDR1 as SGHRS and CDR2 as YFSETQ. Trimming took 4 bases from V and 4 from J; bases not matched to a gene: 6. This CDR3 contains 14 residues. CDR3 protein: CASSSTGGGYEQYF. For the CDR3, the DNA is TGCGCCAGCAGCAGTACAGGGGGCGGTTACGAGCAGTACTTC. Complete variable domain (other parts from reference TRBV5-1 and TRBJ2-7): KAGVTQTPRYLIKTRGQQVTLSCSPISGHRSVSWYQQTPGQGLQFLFEYFSETQRNKGNFPGRFSGRQFSNSRSEMNVSTLELGDSALYLCASSSTGGGYEQYFGPGTRLTVT.

This chain connects TRBV5-1 to TRBJ1-1; 7 bases are shared with TRBD1. V shed 5 bases and J 2 bases; nucleotides not matched to a gene: 6. The CDR3 runs to 14 residues. CDR1 is SGHRS and CDR2 is YFSETQ in the germline V gene. CDR3 sequence: CASSWGTANTEAFF. In DNA, the CDR3 is TGCGCCAGCAGTTGGGGGACAGCCAACACTGAAGCTTTCTTT.

This clone was picked up a small number of times. This chain uses TRBV25-1 with TRBJ1-2, with no clear D. This CDR3 spans 11 amino acids. Germline values: CDR1 MGHDK, CDR2 SYGVNS. V shed 9 bases and J shed 2 bases, with 7 bases lying between them. The CDR3: CASEENYGYTF. The CDR3 DNA sequence: TGTGCCAGTGAGGAGAACTATGGCTACACCTTC.

The chain employs TRBV4-3 and TRBJ2-1, with 9 bases that match TRBD2. This CDR3 is 16 amino acids long. The J segment lost 4 bases and the V segment lost 0 bases, leaving 4 bases of the junction unmatched. CDR1 and CDR2 (germline): LGHNA, YSLEER. The CDR3 bases are TGCGCCAGCAGCCAAGATTCCAGCGGGAGGTACAATGAGCAGTTCTTC. Translation gives CASSQDSSGRYNEQFF.

The J gene is TRBJ1-1, the V gene TRBV4-1; D perhaps matches TRBD1 (5 bases). The ends were cut back, 7 bases at V and 2 bases at J, with 11 bases in the middle. The germline V gene encodes CDR1 MGHRA and CDR2 YSYEKL. The CDR3 is 13 residues long. CDR3 protein: CASTWQGNTEAFF. CDR3 DNA: TGCGCCAGCACATGGCAGGGAAACACTGAAGCTTTCTTT.

In this sample, this clone turned up once. DNA of the CDR3: TGTGCCAGCCGCCTTGAATCACAAAACTACAATGAGCAGTTCTTC. This codes for CASRLESQNYNEQFF. The J gene is TRBJ2-1, the V gene TRBV19; D gene uncertain. Germline lookup yields CDR1 LNHDA and CDR2 SQIVND (reference sequence). The V and J ends lost 9 bases and 3 bases respectively, with 18 bases between them. The CDR3 is 15 residues long.

This chain uses TRBV14 with TRBJ2-1; D is uncertain. CDR3 size: 12 residues. Germline V gives CDR1 SGHDN, CDR2 FVKESK. With 0 bases removed from V and 13 bases from J, the gap between germline ends came to 10 bases. CDR3 in DNA: TGTGCCAGCAGCCAAGATCTTCTAGAACAGTTCTTC. Its translation is CASSQDLLEQFF.

V is TRBV7-2 and J is TRBJ1-5, with 9 nucleotides matching TRBD1. Trimming took 1 base from V and 6 from J; bases not matched to a gene: 10. Germline V gene lookup returns CDR1 SGHTA and CDR2 FQGNSA. CDR3 length equals 17 residues. The CDR3 DNA reads TGTGCCAGCAGCTTAGTGGCGGGGACAGGGAGCGCTCAGCCCCAGCATTTT. It translates to CASSLVAGTGSAQPQHF.

The chain joins TRBV28 to TRBJ1-5; D may be TRBD1 (5 bases). Between the trimmed V and J ends, which lost 3 bases and 3 bases, there was a span of 18 bases. Germline CDR1 and CDR2: MDHEN and SYDVKM. The CDR3 consists of 17 residues. The CDR3 nucleotides are TGTGCCAGCAGTTTTCCCCGGGGGGACGTGAACAATCAGCCCCAGCATTTT. As protein: CASSFPRGDVNNQPQHF.

This clone has a single count. The CDR3 bases are TGTGCCAGCAGCTCGGACAGGATCTCTGGAAACACCATATATTTT. It is translated as CASSSDRISGNTIYF. The genes are TRBV7-8 and TRBJ1-3; TRBD1 matches at 7 bases. Germline CDR1 SGHVS, CDR2 FQNEAQ. CDR3 length equals 15 residues. J gave up 0 bases and V 4 bases, and 3 bases lay outside the gene matches. Full variable domain (rest looked up from reference TRBV7-8 and TRBJ1-3): GAGVSQSPRYKVAKRGQDVALRCDPISGHVSLFWYQQALGQGPEFLTYFQNEAQLDKSGLPSDRFFAERPEGSVSTLKIQRTQQEDSAVYLCASSSDRISGNTIYFGEGSWLTVV.

The chain recombines TRBV27 with TRBJ2-1; 8 bases align to TRBD2. The V and J ends lost 6 bases and 5 bases, in that order; junction bases with no gene match: 3. The CDR3 length is 13 residues. The germline CDR1 and CDR2 sequences are MNHEY and SMNVEV (reference sequence). The CDR3 loop reads CASRLAVNNEQFF. Here the CDR3 DNA reads TGTGCCAGCAGACTAGCGGTTAACAATGAGCAGTTCTTC.

This chain uses TRBV5-4 with TRBJ2-4, with 8 bases that match TRBD1. This CDR3 is 15 amino acids long. CDR1 is SGHNT, CDR2 YYREEE, per germline (reference sequence). Trimming cost V 2 bases and J 6 bases; bases outside gene matches: 7. This CDR3 reads CASSLSTGQGNIQYF. Here the CDR3 DNA reads TGTGCCAGCAGCTTATCCACCGGACAGGGAAACATTCAGTACTTC.

The rearrangement joins TRBV5-1 to TRBJ2-5; D not resolved. The J call may be wrong; the DNA end is better matched by TRBJ2-7. The CDR3 has 16 amino acids. Germline-derived CDR1 and CDR2 are SGHRS and YFSETQ. CDR3 bases: TGCGCCAGCAGCCAGAACCGAGAGCTCCCCACCTACGAGCAGTACTTC. Protein product: CASSQNRELPTYEQYF.

The rearrangement joins TRBV29-1 to TRBJ2-7; 10 bases fit TRBD1. The CDR3 consists of 17 residues. The V gene's germline CDR1 is SQVTM and CDR2 ANQGSEA. Trimming cost V 6 bases and J 1 base; bases outside gene matches: 15. For the CDR3, the DNA is TGCAGCGTGAAGGGACAGGGGTCCTCAATGAGATCCTACGAGCAGTACTTC. This gives the protein CSVKGQGSSMRSYEQYF.

The chain links TRBV30 to TRBJ2-3; D is ambiguous. The germline V and J ends were trimmed by 0 bases and 6 bases, with 7 bases remaining between them. Germline lookup yields CDR1 GTSNPN and CDR2 SVGIG (reference sequence). The CDR3 totals 12 residues. CDR3 bases: TGTGCCTGGAGTGTACAAGCGGATACGCAGTATTTT. Its protein product is CAWSVQADTQYF.